The subject of this entry is one TCR beta chain. These data originate in a study of shared clonotypes between healthy human individuals. The authors' processing: Because ImmunoSEQ provided only junction sequences with no quality scores, the filtering differed. The repertoire was sequenced with immunoSEQ multiplex PCR; TCRdb's copy has only in-frame clones and lacks some. D and trimming come from the DNA, and the V and J calls and clone size come from that table. The sample lists roughly 890,000 clones; over 90% were seen once. Naive CD8 cells were CD45RO-negative, positively selected for CCR7, excluding terminally differentiated effector memory CD45RA+ cells. The receptor comes from a man aged 25 to 40 in good health. Sample: naive CD8+ T cells sorted from blood.

The CDR3 loop reads CASSQVELNYEQYF. For the CDR3, the DNA is TGCGCCAGCAGCCAAGTGGAACTGAACTACGAGCAGTACTTC. V and J are TRBV4-1 and TRBJ2-7; D gene ambiguous. Trimming removed 1 base at V and 3 bases at J, with 10 bases between. The CDR3 has 14 residues. CDR1 is MGHRA and CDR2 is YSYEKL in the germline V gene.